A single sample gave rise to the 2 T cell receptor beta chains below, sequenced in a study of blood T cell repertoires in COVID-19. This table comes from immunoSEQ multiplex PCR, and its TCRdb copy is limited to in-frame clones, with some not included. The repertoire holds 45,000 to 55,000 clones, with around 80% as singletons. Sequenced: peripheral blood. The receptors here all came from a human donor in a cohort sampled during active COVID-19.

The chain links TRBV7-2 to TRBJ2-3, with 9 bases identical to TRBD2. CDR1 and CDR2 from the germline V gene are SGHTA and FQGNSA. This CDR3 has 16 amino acids. Trimming removed 3 bases from V and 1 base from J; junction bases left unmatched: 5. The CDR3 reads CASSLAGGRGTDTQYF. In DNA form, the CDR3 reads TGTGCCAGCAGCTTGGCGGGGGGGCGGGGCACAGATACGCAGTATTTT.

The CDR3 DNA is TGCGCCAGCAGCCAAGGTGCGACATACGAGCAGTACTTC. It specifies CASSQGATYEQYF. This chain links TRBV4-1 with TRBJ2-7, with D unresolved. The germline V and J ends were trimmed by 1 base and 4 bases, with 8 bases remaining between them. The CDR3 length is 13 residues. The germline V gene has CDR1 MGHRA and CDR2 YSYEKL.